The TCR beta chain described here comes from a study of shared clonotypes between healthy human individuals. General study points: Several donors held approximately 4.5% of naive CD4 clonotypes in common. The study's rarefaction showed incomplete sorted-subset sequencing despite large depth.

Source study methods: Junction-only sequences without quality scores were provided by ImmunoSEQ, so filtering was different. TCRdb keeps only in-frame clones here, not all; method: immunoSEQ multiplex PCR. V, J and clone size derive from that table, while D and trimming were established from the DNA sequence. The data contain fewer than 3 million clones, less than 95% of them seen just once; the ten biggest clones take up 0.37%. This clone occurred once. Its antigen is undetermined. Trimming pared 4 bases from V and 3 bases from J, leaving 19 bases between. The CDR3 has 16 residues. Germline loops: CDR1 SGHTA, CDR2 FQGNSA. Partitioning of CD4+ cells yielded a CD45RA+ naive subset and a CD45RA-negative memory subset.

The TCR originated in a man between 18 and 29 years old in good health. Some clones in this sample may be carry-over from other donors' samples. Sequencing was carried out using naive CD4+ T cells from PBMCs. Subset reported: CD45RA+ positively selected. The genes are TRBV7-2 and TRBJ2-7; the D gene is possibly TRBD1 (6 bases). In DNA, the CDR3 is TGTGCCAGCAGCTCCAGTCGGGCAGGGGCGTTCTACGAGCAGTACTTC. This translates into CASSSSRAGAFYEQYF.